The 31 T cell receptor beta chains below all came from one sample that was sequenced in a study of blood T cells in healthy people across ages. The authors ran a second PCR of 7 to 11 cycles using a sample-barcoded 5' primer and a J-beta primer mix. TCRdb independently ran MiXCR on the 5' RACE reads; one entry per CDR3 protein. The data contain about a million distinct CDR3 sequences, about two fifths of them singletons. The sample consisted of blood. The receptors stem from a man aged 18 to 30 in good health.

This chain uses TRBV20-1 with TRBJ2-1, with a possible D match to TRBD1 (7 bases). Trimming removed 3 bases at V and 4 bases at J, with 19 bases between. The CDR3 sequence is 16 residues long. Germline lookup yields CDR1 DFQATT and CDR2 SNEGSKA (reference sequence). The CDR3 is CSARRGQGGAYNEQFF. CDR3 bases: TGCAGTGCTAGGAGGGGGCAGGGGGGAGCGTACAATGAGCAGTTCTTC.

This clonotype showed up many times. This chain uses TRBV28 with TRBJ2-3; 10 nucleotides match TRBD1. CDR1 is MDHEN, CDR2 SYDVKM, per germline. V trimming: 6 bases; J trimming: 3 bases; junction bases outside the gene matches: 6. This CDR3 has 15 residues. The CDR3 DNA follows: TGTGCCAGCAGAGGGGACAGGGGAAAAACAGATACGCAGTATTTT. Translated: CASRGDRGKTDTQYF.

This chain joins TRBV6-5 and TRBJ2-5, with a tentative D call TRBD2 (5 bases). Germline V gives CDR1 MNHEY, CDR2 SVGAGI. CDR3 length: 13 residues. The V and J ends lost 5 bases and 11 bases respectively, with 18 bases between them. CDR3 bases: TGTGCCAGCAGTCCGGGAAACGGGAATGAGCAGTACTTC. Amino acid sequence: CASSPGNGNEQYF.

The chain combines TRBV12-3 or TRBV12-4 with TRBJ1-2; D remains ambiguous. Trimming stripped 8 bases from V and 5 bases from J, with 9 bases between. The CDR3 contains 11 residues. The CDR3 region has the DNA TGTGCCAGCGGAGCCCTTTATGGCTACACCTTC. Its protein is CASGALYGYTF.

This clonotype came up many times. This sequence joins TRBV5-1 and TRBJ2-1; TRBD1 is a possible D gene (6 bases). There are 17 residues in the CDR3. Trimming cost V 3 bases and J 5 bases, with 21 bases left between them. Germline CDR1 SGHRS, CDR2 YFSETQ. CDR3 nucleotides: TGCGCCAGCAGCTCGGTCTTCCGAGGGGGTACACACAATGAGCAGTTCTTC. This translates into CASSSVFRGGTHNEQFF.

The V gene is TRBV7-2, the J gene TRBJ2-5, with TRBD1 identical over 9 bases. The closer fit of TRBJ2-7 to the DNA end suggests the J call may be wrong. Looked up from germline, CDR1 is SGHTA and CDR2 is FQGNSA. The CDR3 length is 13 residues. The CDR3 DNA reads as TGTGCCAGCAGTCGGGGACAGGGCGACGAGCAGTACTTC. This codes for CASSRGQGDEQYF.

The chain uses TRBV20-1 and TRBJ2-3; D not resolved. V gave up 4 bases and J gave up 0 bases, with 14 bases separating them. The CDR3 is 15 residues long. Germline V gene sequence: CDR1 DFQATT, CDR2 SNEGSKA (reference sequence). Here the CDR3 DNA reads TGCAGTGCTAATTTAGGCCTACTTAGCACAGATACGCAGTATTTT. Residues: CSANLGLLSTDTQYF.

This clonotype was seen a handful of times. V is TRBV7-9 and J is TRBJ2-3; D unresolved. The V gene's germline CDR1 is SEHNR and CDR2 FQNEAQ (reference sequence). V lost 4 bases and J lost 6, with 11 bases in between. This CDR3 is 13 amino acids long. CDR3 DNA sequence: TGTGCCAGCAGCTACACAGTGGCGGATACGCAGTATTTT. It yields the protein CASSYTVADTQYF.

In its sample, this clonotype was seen a few times. J is TRBJ2-3 and V is TRBV7-9; 7 bases fit TRBD1. Per germline, CDR1 SEHNR and CDR2 FQNEAQ (reference sequence). Trimming cost V 2 bases and J 0 bases; bases outside gene matches: 17. The CDR3 is made up of 20 amino acids. For the CDR3, the DNA is TGTGCCAGCAGCTTAATGGTGCTGGCAGGGGGTAGAACTAGCACAGATACGCAGTATTTT. Amino acids: CASSLMVLAGGRTSTDTQYF.

This chain joins TRBV25-1 and TRBJ2-3, with TRBD2 identical over 8 bases. The CDR3 is made up of 18 amino acids. V shed 2 bases and J 4 bases; nucleotides not matched to a gene: 14. Germline CDR1 reads MGHDK; CDR2 reads SYGVNS. The DNA for the CDR3 is TGTGCCAGCAGTGAAGATGCCTCGGGAGGGCCCACCCCAGATACGCAGTATTTT. The encoded protein is CASSEDASGGPTPDTQYF.

The chain combines TRBV21-1 with TRBJ1-1. TRBV21-1 is an annotated pseudogene. This CDR3 contains 14 residues. Here the CDR3 reads CASSRTDGNTETFF. The CDR3 DNA reads as TGTGCCAGCAGCAGAACGGACGGTAACACTGAAACTTTCTTT.

V usage is TRBV2 and J usage is TRBJ2-3; D remains unclear. The CDR3 has 11 residues. Germline V lookup: CDR1 SNHLY, CDR2 FYNNEI. Deletions cut 0 bases from V and 12 bases from J, with 7 bases between. The DNA for the CDR3 is TGTGCCAGCAGTGAAGCGGTCAATCAGTATTTT. Protein product: CASSEAVNQYF.

This clonotype came up a few times. The rearrangement links TRBV20-1 to TRBJ1-5, with D possibly TRBD1 on 6 matching bases. Looked up from germline, CDR1 is DFQATT and CDR2 is SNEGSKA (reference sequence). This CDR3 region has 15 residues. V lost 3 bases, J lost 11 bases, and 23 bases lay in between. The CDR3 loop is CSASGGTTPSKAQHF. The DNA for the CDR3 is TGCAGTGCTAGTGGGGGGACAACCCCCTCTAAAGCCCAGCATTTT.

This clonotype was counted only a few times. The V call is TRBV4-3, the J call TRBJ1-1; D gene ambiguous. This CDR3 spans 16 amino acids. CDR1 and CDR2 from the germline V gene are LGHNA and YSLEER. V lost 1 base and J 0 bases, leaving 12 bases between the germline ends. The CDR3 nucleotides are TGCGCCAGCAGCCAAGCCCGGATTACCGTGAACACTGAAGCTTTCTTT. This translates into CASSQARITVNTEAFF.

This clonotype has just one count. The V gene is TRBV20-1, the J gene TRBJ2-1; D assignment may be TRBD1 or TRBD2 (6 bases each). Germline V gives CDR1 DFQATT, CDR2 SNEGSKA (reference sequence). The V and J ends lost 6 bases and 13 bases respectively, with 28 bases between them. This CDR3 region has 15 residues. CDR3 nucleotides: TGCAGTGCCCAGCGACGTCGGGGGCCTTCCGAGACCCAGTTCTTC. Translated, it gives CSAQRRRGPSETQFF.

This clonotype was picked up a small number of times. The J gene is TRBJ2-7, the V gene TRBV29-1; weak D call: TRBD1 (6 bases). Trimming took off 5 bases at V and 4 bases at J, with 24 bases between the two ends. Germline CDR1 reads SQVTM; CDR2 reads ANQGSEA. The CDR3 runs to 16 residues. The CDR3 region has the DNA TGCAGCGTTTACTACTCCCCGGGACAACCGATTTACGAGCAGTACTTC. This sequence encodes CSVYYSPGQPIYEQYF.

This clonotype occurred a few times. This sequence joins TRBV6-5 and TRBJ2-4; D is ambiguous. The CDR3 consists of 13 residues. Deletions cut 6 bases from V and 6 bases from J, with 12 bases between. Germline V CDR1 and CDR2: MNHEY, SVGAGI. CDR3: CASSPGWRNIQYF. As DNA, the CDR3 is TGTGCCAGCAGCCCAGGATGGAGAAACATTCAGTACTTC.

This clonotype has more than one count but fewer than ten. The rearrangement links TRBV4-3 to TRBJ2-7; 7 bases match TRBD1. Germline lookup yields CDR1 LGHNA and CDR2 YSLEER. J gave up 0 bases and V 3 bases, and 5 bases lay outside the gene matches. CDR3 length: 15 amino acids. Here the CDR3 reads CASSQTTGSSYEQYF. The CDR3, as DNA: TGCGCCAGCAGCCAGACGACAGGGAGCTCCTACGAGCAGTACTTC.

The rearrangement links TRBV11-2 to TRBJ1-1; D might be TRBD1 (6 bases). The CDR3 totals 17 residues. V was trimmed by 4 bases and J by 0 bases, leaving 18 bases between them. The germline V gene has CDR1 SGHAT and CDR2 FQNNGV. The CDR3 sequence is CASSSRTGGPMNTEAFF. The CDR3, as DNA: TGTGCCAGCAGCTCAAGGACGGGGGGCCCAATGAACACTGAAGCTTTCTTT.

This clonotype was recorded many times. The chain links TRBV4-3 to TRBJ2-3; D gene ambiguous. V dropped 1 base and J dropped 2 bases, with 7 bases sitting between them. The CDR3 is 14 amino acids. Germline lookup yields CDR1 LGHNA and CDR2 YSLEER. The CDR3 nucleotides are TGCGCCAGCAGCCAAGCGGTAGTCACAGATACGCAGTATTTT. Translation: CASSQAVVTDTQYF.

This clonotype was seen a few times. DNA for the CDR3: TGTGCCAGCAGTTTATGGGGAGGGGCCCTCCACTTT. Amino acids: CASSLWGGALHF. V usage is TRBV12-3 or TRBV12-4 and J usage is TRBJ1-6; weak D call: TRBD1 (5 bases). This CDR3 has 12 amino acids. With 2 bases removed from V and 14 bases from J, the gap between germline ends came to 10 bases.

Worth noting for this clonotype: Possible read error: a much larger clone is one base away. The rearrangement joins TRBV5-6 to TRBJ2-2, with D unclear. The CDR3 length is 12 residues. The ends were cut back, 2 bases at V and 6 bases at J, with 5 bases in the middle. Germline V gene lookup returns CDR1 SGHDT and CDR2 YYEEEE. The CDR3 region is CASSFVSGELFF. The CDR3 nucleotides read TGTGCCAGCAGCTTTGTTTCCGGGGAGCTGTTTTTT. The whole variable domain, remainder taken from reference TRBV5-6 and TRBJ2-2, is DAGVTQSPTHLIKTRGQQVTLRCSPKSGHDTVSWYQQALGQGPQFIFQYYEEEERQRGNFPDRFSGHQFPNYSSELNVNALLLGDSALYLCASSFVSGELFFGEGSRLTVL.

This clonotype was seen ten or more times. The chain joins TRBV29-1 to TRBJ2-4; D unresolved. Looked up from germline, CDR1 is SQVTM and CDR2 is ANQGSEA. With 5 bases removed from V and 6 bases from J, the gap between germline ends came to 11 bases. The CDR3 consists of 12 residues. The CDR3 loop reads CSVLIGPNIQYF. The CDR3 nucleotides are TGCAGCGTTCTGATAGGGCCAAACATTCAGTACTTC.

The chain joins TRBV12-5 to TRBJ1-2; 7 nucleotides line up with TRBD1. Germline CDR1 and CDR2: LGHNT and FRNRAP. After removal of 0 bases from V and 5 bases from J, the junction contained 3 bases not matched to a gene. The CDR3 sequence is 14 residues long. CDR3 in DNA: TGTGCTAGTGGTTTGGTAACACAGGGGTATGGCTACACCTTC. Translating it yields CASGLVTQGYGYTF.

The chain employs TRBV4-3 and TRBJ1-2, with D unclear. Germline CDR1 LGHNA, CDR2 YSLEER. The V end lost 0 bases, the J end lost 5 bases, and 19 bases lay between the germline ends. The CDR3 spans 17 residues. The CDR3 protein is CASSQDHHARPPYGYTF. The CDR3 region has the DNA TGCGCCAGCAGCCAAGATCACCATGCTAGACCACCATATGGCTACACCTTC.

The V gene is TRBV4-3, the J gene TRBJ2-7, with 12 bases identical to TRBD2. The trim removed 3 bases at V and 7 bases at J, leaving 13 bases unmatched. The CDR3 totals 17 residues. CDR1 LGHNA and CDR2 YSLEER come from the germline V gene. The CDR3 bases are TGCGCCAGCAGCCAGGGGATTCTAGCGGGGGGGTTCAATGAGCAGTACTTC. Protein sequence: CASSQGILAGGFNEQYF.

This chain joins TRBV29-1 and TRBJ2-1; 7 bases agree with TRBD1. Per the germline V gene, CDR1 is SQVTM and CDR2 is ANQGSEA. The CDR3 covers 15 residues. V lost 2 bases to trimming and J lost 10 bases; unmatched junction nucleotides: 14. CDR3: CSVEPIWTGSEEQFF. CDR3 in DNA: TGCAGCGTTGAACCGATTTGGACAGGCTCAGAGGAGCAGTTCTTC.

The chain uses TRBV10-3 and TRBJ1-4; the D gene is possibly TRBD1 (6 bases). Trimming removed 0 bases at V and 3 bases at J, with 11 bases between. Germline values: CDR1 ENHRY, CDR2 SYGVKD. The CDR3 extends over 16 amino acids. The CDR3 DNA reads TGTGCCATCAGTGAGTCCTCAGGGGTGGCTAATGAAAAACTGTTTTTT. Its translation is CAISESSGVANEKLFF.

The CDR3 spells CSVEVSDLGEQFF. The CDR3, as DNA: TGCAGCGTTGAAGTGAGCGACTTGGGTGAGCAGTTCTTC. The chain recombines TRBV29-1 with TRBJ2-1; no clear D. V gave up 1 base and J gave up 9 bases, with 13 bases separating them. This CDR3 is 13 amino acids long. Germline CDR1 is SQVTM and CDR2 is ANQGSEA.

This clonotype was counted only a few times. The chain is built from TRBV12-3 or TRBV12-4 and TRBJ2-1; D remains unclear. V gave up 9 bases and J gave up 7 bases, with 16 bases separating them. CDR3 length: 13 residues. The CDR3 loop is CASVALKGNEQFF. As DNA, the CDR3 is TGTGCCAGTGTGGCCCTGAAAGGGAATGAGCAGTTCTTC.

The chain links TRBV6-5 to TRBJ1-1; a possible D gene is TRBD1 (6 bases). The CDR3 is 14 residues long. CDR1 and CDR2 from the germline V gene are MNHEY and SVGAGI. The ends were cut back, 6 bases at V and 4 bases at J, with 15 bases in the middle. The DNA of the CDR3 is TGTGCCAGCAGACAGAATAGGGGGAGCACTGAAGCTTTCTTT. Its translation: CASRQNRGSTEAFF.